This T cell receptor (beta chain) came from a study of blood T cell repertoires in COVID-19. Generated by immunoSEQ multiplex PCR, the TCRdb table keeps only in-frame clones and is missing some. The sample lists about 160,000 clones; 92% were seen once. J gave up 2 bases and V 2 bases, and 3 bases lay outside the gene matches. CDR1 and CDR2 (germline): ENHRY, SYGVKD. There are 16 residues in the CDR3. This clone has a single count. The gene calls are TRBV10-3 and TRBJ2-2; 9 bases align to TRBD2. Input material: peripheral blood. The sequence was collected from a man younger than 40 with COVID-19, enrolled during active disease. The CDR3 reads CAISERAGGNTGELFF. For the CDR3, the DNA is TGTGCCATCAGTGAGCGAGCGGGAGGTAACACCGGGGAGCTGTTTTTT.